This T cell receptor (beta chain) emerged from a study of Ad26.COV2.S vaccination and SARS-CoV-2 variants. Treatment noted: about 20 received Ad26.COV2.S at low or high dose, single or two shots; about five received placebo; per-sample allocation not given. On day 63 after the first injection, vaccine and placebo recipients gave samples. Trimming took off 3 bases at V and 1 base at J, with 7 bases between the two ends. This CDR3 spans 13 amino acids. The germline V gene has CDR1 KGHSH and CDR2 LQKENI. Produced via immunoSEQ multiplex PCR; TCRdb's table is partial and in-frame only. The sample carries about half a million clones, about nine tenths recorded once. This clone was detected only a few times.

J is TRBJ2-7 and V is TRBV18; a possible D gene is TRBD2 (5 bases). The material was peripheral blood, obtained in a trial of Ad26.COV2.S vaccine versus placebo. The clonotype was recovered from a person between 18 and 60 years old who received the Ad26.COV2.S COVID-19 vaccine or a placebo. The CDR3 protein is CASSPGDSYEQYF. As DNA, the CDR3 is TGTGCCAGCTCACCCGGGGATTCCTACGAGCAGTACTTC.